This TCR beta chain was documented in a study of T-cell reconstitution after alpha-beta-depleted transplantation in children. Findings and limits, study-wide: Some patients owed their high day-60 TCRbeta diversity to surviving recipient T cells and thymic progenitors. By about two months after transplant, alpha-beta T cells reportedly arose from several hundred graft clones that had expanded. It was newly produced T cells that mostly accounted for T-cell counts and diversity one year after transplant.

Of note for this clonotype: Antigen unknown.

The CDR3 is made up of 12 amino acids. Trimming took 2 bases from V and 8 from J, leaving 9 bases between them. Germline CDR1 is GTSNPN and CDR2 is SVGIG (reference sequence). The TCRbeta library incorporated unique molecular identifiers. TCRdb used MiXCR to reprocess the PCR reads, holding one entry per CDR3 protein. This table has approximately 520,000 distinct CDR3 sequences, more than 9.5% appearing once. The V call is TRBV30, the J call TRBJ1-4; D ambiguous. Sequencing used PBMCs, mostly from graft donor cells, obtained 180 days after TCRalphabeta/CD19-depleted stem cell transplant. This TCR was recovered from a female patient aged 2 to 10 who had a stem cell transplant for aplastic anemia, so the T cells may come from the graft donor. The DNA of the CDR3 is TGTGCCTGGAGTCAGCGGCGGGAAAAACTGTTTTTT. Translation gives CAWSQRREKLFF.